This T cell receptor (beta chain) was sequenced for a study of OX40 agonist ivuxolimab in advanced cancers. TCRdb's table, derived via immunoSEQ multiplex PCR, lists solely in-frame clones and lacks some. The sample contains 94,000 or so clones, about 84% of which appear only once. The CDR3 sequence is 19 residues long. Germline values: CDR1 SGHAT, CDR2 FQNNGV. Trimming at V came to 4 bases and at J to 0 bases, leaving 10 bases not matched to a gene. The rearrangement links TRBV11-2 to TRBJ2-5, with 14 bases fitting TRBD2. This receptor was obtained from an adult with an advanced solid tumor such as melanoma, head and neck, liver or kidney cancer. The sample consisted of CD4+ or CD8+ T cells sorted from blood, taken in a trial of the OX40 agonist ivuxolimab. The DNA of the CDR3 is TGTGCCAGCAGCTCCTTTGGACTAGCGGGAGGAACGTACCAAGAGACCCAGTACTTC. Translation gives CASSSFGLAGGTYQETQYF.